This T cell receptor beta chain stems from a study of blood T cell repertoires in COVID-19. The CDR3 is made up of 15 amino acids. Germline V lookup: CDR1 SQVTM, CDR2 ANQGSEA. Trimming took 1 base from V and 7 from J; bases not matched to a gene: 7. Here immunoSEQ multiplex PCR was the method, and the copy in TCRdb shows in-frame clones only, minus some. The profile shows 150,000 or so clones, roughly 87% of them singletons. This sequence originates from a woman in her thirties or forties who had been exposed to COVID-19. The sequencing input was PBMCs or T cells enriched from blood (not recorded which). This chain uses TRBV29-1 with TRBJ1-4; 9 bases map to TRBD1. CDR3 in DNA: TGCAGCGTTGAAGTCGACGGGACAGGGTTTGAAAAACTGTTTTTT. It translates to CSVEVDGTGFEKLFF.